Below are 14 T cell receptor beta chains sequenced from a single sample in a study of shared T cell receptors in the human thymus. Produced via immunoSEQ multiplex PCR; TCRdb's table is partial and in-frame only. The sample yields under 850,000 clones, approximately 90% seen once. These data were also reused for a study on human thymus T cells.

Specimen: thymocytes. These receptors came from a boy younger than two with a congenital heart defect.

The V gene is TRBV30, the J gene TRBJ2-1, with TRBD1 matching over 12 bases. The CDR3 totals 17 residues. From germline, CDR1 is GTSNPN and CDR2 SVGIG (reference sequence). Trimming removed 2 bases from V and 5 bases from J; junction bases left unmatched: 10. In nucleotides, the CDR3 is TGTGCCTGGAGTATCCCCCGGGACAGGGGGCTCGACAATGAGCAGTTCTTC. Amino acids: CAWSIPRDRGLDNEQFF.

This clone was seen just once. The chain recombines TRBV4-3 with TRBJ2-2, with 14 bases matching TRBD2. Germline V lookup: CDR1 LGHNA, CDR2 YSLEER. With 0 bases clipped from V and 7 bases from J, the junction kept 10 bases outside the gene matches. The CDR3 extends over 19 amino acids. Here the CDR3 DNA reads TGCGCCAGCAGCCAAGAGACAGAGGGACTAGCGGGAGTTGGCGGGGAGCTGTTTTTT. Encoded protein: CASSQETEGLAGVGGELFF.

V usage is TRBV4-3 and J usage is TRBJ1-5; no clear D. The CDR3 runs to 15 residues. V lost 0 bases to trimming and J lost 7 bases, with 13 bases between them. Germline lookup yields CDR1 LGHNA and CDR2 YSLEER. CDR3 protein: CASSQEARGGQPQHF. The CDR3 DNA sequence: TGCGCCAGCAGCCAAGAGGCCCGGGGTGGGCAGCCCCAGCATTTT.

This rearrangement joins TRBV27 to TRBJ1-1; the D gene is possibly TRBD1 (6 bases). CDR1 and CDR2 (germline): MNHEY, SMNVEV (reference sequence). The V end lost 5 bases, the J end lost 3 bases, and 16 bases lay between the germline ends. This CDR3 is built from 15 residues. CDR3: CASSPRQALYTEAFF. CDR3 nucleotides: TGTGCCAGCAGTCCCCGACAGGCACTATACACTGAAGCTTTCTTT.

This chain's CDR3 is CASSPSGYYGYTF. The CDR3 DNA is TGCGCCAGCTCCCCAAGCGGGTACTATGGCTACACCTTC. J is TRBJ1-2 and V is TRBV5-1; D gene ambiguous. The CDR3 runs 13 residues. Germline assignment: CDR1 SGHRS and CDR2 YFSETQ. V gave up 7 bases and J gave up 3 bases, with 13 bases separating them.

The V and J genes are TRBV12-2 and TRBJ2-5; no DNA check was done on the table's D call, TRBD2. TRBV12-2 is designated a pseudogene. This CDR3 comprises 17 residues. CDR3 in amino acids: CASRLAGREVPPETQYF. The CDR3 bases are TGTGCAAGTCGCTTAGCGGGGCGGGAGGTTCCCCCAGAGACCCAGTACTTC.

As concerns this clone: This CDR3 fails to terminate in the conserved phenylalanine or tryptophan, so it likely reflects a read error. V and J are TRBV4-1 and TRBJ1-2, with 7 bases matching TRBD1. Losses at the gene ends were 0 bases for V and 3 bases for J; bases not matched to a gene: 7. From germline, CDR1 is MGHRA and CDR2 YSYEKL. CDR3 length equals 16 residues. The CDR3 protein is CASSQDYTGQYYGYTL. DNA of the CDR3: TGCGCCAGCAGCCAAGACTACACGGGACAGTACTATGGCTACACCCTC.

J is TRBJ2-1 and V is TRBV27; D may be TRBD2 (6 bases). Per germline, CDR1 MNHEY and CDR2 SMNVEV (reference sequence). This CDR3 is built from 16 residues. The ends were cut back, 1 base at V and 7 bases at J, with 17 bases in the middle. The CDR3, as DNA: TGTGCCAGCAGTTTATACCCGGGACTGCTACCGAATGAGCAGTTCTTC. Protein: CASSLYPGLLPNEQFF.

The CDR3 region is CASSDSTSGRANNEQFF. CDR3 bases: TGTGCCAGCAGTGACTCGACTAGCGGGAGAGCGAACAATGAGCAGTTCTTC. The chain carries TRBV6-4 and TRBJ2-1; 12 nucleotides match TRBD2. Germline-derived CDR1 and CDR2 are MRHNA and SNTAGT. CDR3 length: 17 amino acids. J lost 5 bases, V lost 0 bases, and 5 bases had no gene match.

The chain is built from TRBV29-1 and TRBJ1-1; D remains unclear. Germline CDR1 reads SQVTM; CDR2 reads ANQGSEA. V gave up 6 bases and J gave up 4 bases, with 12 bases separating them. There are 12 residues in the CDR3. CDR3 protein: CSVHEEGTEAFF. The CDR3 coding sequence is TGCAGCGTACACGAAGAGGGCACTGAAGCTTTCTTT.

This clone was recorded once. The V gene is TRBV9, the J gene TRBJ2-5; D gene unclear. Germline values: CDR1 SGDLS, CDR2 YYNGEE. Trimming removed 2 bases from V and 2 bases from J, with 16 bases in between. The CDR3 covers 16 residues. CDR3 in DNA: TGTGCCAGCAGCGTTGTGGCAGGAAAAGAGCAAGAGACCCAGTACTTC. Amino acid sequence: CASSVVAGKEQETQYF.

A few counts support this clone. The genes are TRBV2 and TRBJ2-3, with 8 bases aligning to TRBD2. Unmatched junction bases numbered 0, after V lost 6 bases and J lost 1 base. Germline lookup yields CDR1 SNHLY and CDR2 FYNNEI. This CDR3 has 13 residues. This chain's CDR3 is CASRTSGTDTQYF. CDR3 nucleotides: TGTGCCAGCAGGACTAGCGGCACAGATACGCAGTATTTT.

Comment on this clone: The junction differs from germline at one of its ends, possibly a read error. The chain combines TRBV7-2 with TRBJ1-2; 7 bases fit TRBD1. The CDR3 extends over 13 amino acids. The V gene's germline CDR1 is SGHTA and CDR2 FQGNSA. The CDR3 DNA sequence: TGTGCCAGCAGCCCCCCGAGACAGGGTTTTCCTTACTTC. Protein product: CASSPPRQGFPYF.

The chain couples TRBV11-2 to TRBJ1-2; D is uncertain. CDR1 is SGHAT, CDR2 FQNNGV, per germline. The CDR3 is 15 residues long. V lost 4 bases and J 4 bases, leaving 16 bases between the germline ends. CDR3 sequence: CASSSGPGKGYGYTF. CDR3 sequence (DNA): TGTGCCAGCAGCTCGGGCCCCGGGAAAGGCTATGGCTACACCTTC. The full variable domain, in which reference TRBV11-2 and TRBJ1-2 provide the parts outside the CDR3, is EAGVAQSPRYKIIEKRQSVAFWCNPISGHATLYWYQQILGQGPKLLIQFQNNGVVDDSQLPKDRFSAERLKGVDSTLKIQPAKLEDSAVYLCASSSGPGKGYGYTFGSGTRLTVV.